The sequence of this T cell receptor (beta chain) was determined in a study of cytomegalovirus exposure and HLA in healthy donors. Broader study findings: Most of the TCR beta V segments (in an earlier analysis) were productive either about 87% or about 30% of the time. As a later analysis showed, several of the most significant clusters appeared to be linked to common viral pathogens. Clonal expansion, a later analysis showed, was greater in HLA-associated TCR beta chains than in equally common others.

The primer mix had 60 Vbeta and 13 Jbeta primers. Libraries were prepared by immunoSEQ multiplex PCR; TCRdb keeps only in-frame clonotypes and omits some of them. The sample holds about 180,000 clones; 82% are singletons and the top ten take 1.5%. The CDR3 extends over 17 amino acids. V lost 4 bases and J lost 0; bases outside the gene matches: 10. From germline, CDR1 is SGHVS and CDR2 FQNEAQ. With regard to this clone: Its cognate antigen is unknown.

Sequenced input: PBMCs. The genes are TRBV7-8 and TRBJ2-7; 9 bases are a match to TRBD2. The receptor comes from a man aged 35-49 years in good health and CMV-seronegative. This chain's CDR3 is CASSSGTSKGLSYEQYF. The CDR3 DNA reads as TGTGCCAGCAGCTCCGGGACTAGCAAAGGCCTCTCCTACGAGCAGTACTTC.